This passage covers 12 T cell receptor beta chains from one sample sequenced in a study of blood T cell repertoires in COVID-19 (TCRdb year 2020). The method was the immunoSEQ multiplex PCR assay. TCRdb's version of the immuneACCESS table is confined to in-frame rearrangements and falls short of the full clone set. An unresolved V gene accounts for under half of the shortfall where checked; the remainder is of unknown origin. Across this sample there are 190,000 or so clones, with roughly 80% seen only once. The top ten clones comprise 0.95% of the sample. Material for sequencing was peripheral blood. These receptors were obtained from a man between 60 and 75 years old with COVID-19, enrolled during active disease.

The V gene is TRBV18, the J gene TRBJ2-3; TRBD2 aligns across 11 bases. CDR3 length: 16 residues. V dropped 6 bases and J dropped 3; count of bases not matched to a gene: 8. CDR1 is KGHSH and CDR2 is LQKENI in the germline V gene. CDR3 nucleotides: TGTGCCAGCTCCCCCATGACTAGCGGGATAACAGATACGCAGTATTTT. Translated, it gives CASSPMTSGITDTQYF.

This clone turned up a few times. The rearrangement uses TRBV11-3 and TRBJ2-2, with TRBD1 matching over 7 bases. This CDR3 is 14 amino acids long. The V gene end was trimmed by 0 bases and the J gene end by 6 bases; junction bases not matched to a gene: 1. The germline V gene encodes CDR1 SGHNT and CDR2 YENEEA. The CDR3 DNA follows: TGTGCCAGCAGCTTAGAGACAGGGTCCGGGGAGCTGTTTTTT. It is translated as CASSLETGSGELFF.

The V gene is TRBV27, the J gene TRBJ1-5; TRBD1 aligns across 8 bases. Germline CDR1 reads MNHEY; CDR2 reads SMNVEV (reference sequence). With 4 bases clipped from V and 4 bases from J, the junction kept 12 bases outside the gene matches. This CDR3 spans 17 amino acids. Here the CDR3 reads CASSSTTGTGPNQPQHF. CDR3 nucleotides: TGTGCCAGCAGTTCGACAACCGGGACAGGCCCTAATCAGCCCCAGCATTTT.

This clone appeared a few times. The chain has TRBV19 and TRBJ2-3; TRBD1 matches 10 bases. CDR1 LNHDA and CDR2 SQIVND come from the germline V gene (reference sequence). The CDR3 is made up of 16 amino acids. V lost 4 bases and J lost 1; bases outside the gene matches: 5. The CDR3 sequence: CASSRDRGLGTDTQYF. In nucleotides, the CDR3 is TGTGCCAGTAGTAGAGACAGGGGGCTCGGCACAGATACGCAGTATTTT.

V is TRBV10-1 and J is TRBJ2-2; perhaps TRBD1 as D (6 bases). This CDR3 is 14 amino acids long. The germline gives CDR1 WNHNN, CDR2 SYGVQD (reference sequence). V lost 8 bases and J lost 4, with 14 bases in between. The CDR3: CASARTVSTGELFF. CDR3 bases: TGCGCCAGCGCGAGGACAGTTTCCACCGGGGAGCTGTTTTTT.

The V gene is TRBV27, the J gene TRBJ2-7, with 8 bases lining up with TRBD1. Germline V gene data show CDR1 as MNHEY and CDR2 as SMNVEV (reference sequence). Germline trimming cut 2 bases from V and 2 bases from J; bases unmatched to any gene: 20. The CDR3 has 20 residues. CDR3 amino acids: CASSLLGPEITTGQAYEQYF. CDR3 coding DNA: TGTGCCAGCAGTTTACTAGGTCCCGAAATAACCACGGGACAGGCCTACGAGCAGTACTTC.

There are a few counts of this clone. The chain joins TRBV7-2 to TRBJ1-1; D might be TRBD1 (6 bases). In germline, CDR1 is SGHTA, CDR2 FQGNSA. V lost 7 bases to trimming and J lost 1 base, with 16 bases between them. This CDR3 has 15 residues. The CDR3 DNA sequence: TGTGCCAGCACCCTAAATGCGGGGGCGAACACTGAAGCTTTCTTT. Translating gives CASTLNAGANTEAFF.

The V gene is TRBV3-1 (or the pseudogene TRBV3-2), the J gene TRBJ1-5; TRBD1 might be the D (5 bases). In germline, CDR1 is LGHDT, CDR2 YNNKEL (reference sequence). CDR3 size: 15 residues. Between the trimmed V and J ends, which lost 5 bases and 2 bases, there was a span of 13 bases. In DNA, the CDR3 is TGTGCCAGCAGCTCCACCCTGGGGCGCAATCAGCCCCAGCATTTT. It is translated as CASSSTLGRNQPQHF.

This chain joins TRBV7-8 and TRBJ2-3; the match to TRBD2 covers 10 bases. J was trimmed by 4 bases and V by 5 bases; bases with no gene match: 6. The CDR3 length is 15 residues. CDR1 and CDR2 from the germline V gene are SGHVS and FQNEAQ. The CDR3 sequence is CASSQGLAASDTQYF. In nucleotides, the CDR3 is TGTGCCAGCAGCCAAGGACTAGCGGCATCAGATACGCAGTATTTT.

The chain combines TRBV5-1 with TRBJ2-3; D might be TRBD1 (5 bases). V was pared by 6 bases and J by 1 base, with 9 bases between. Germline V gene lookup returns CDR1 SGHRS and CDR2 YFSETQ. This CDR3 has 13 amino acids. The CDR3 DNA follows: TGCGCCAGCACATCGACAGGCACAGATACGCAGTATTTT. Translation: CASTSTGTDTQYF.

The chain employs TRBV28 and TRBJ2-5; TRBD1 is a possible D gene (6 bases). The CDR3 has 13 amino acids. Germline CDR1 MDHEN, CDR2 SYDVKM. Trimming left V 5 bases short and J 5 bases short, with 12 bases between. In DNA form, the CDR3 reads TGTGCCAGCAGTGGGGGCCACGACGAGACCCAGTACTTC. This encodes CASSGGHDETQYF.

V gene TRBV5-4 combines with J gene TRBJ1-4, with a tentative D call TRBD1 (5 bases). This CDR3 region has 14 residues. Germline CDR1 and CDR2: SGHNT and YYREEE (reference sequence). V was cut by 4 bases and J by 7 bases, with 14 bases left in between. In DNA form, the CDR3 reads TGTGCCAGCAGCCCCGGGGGGTCGGGTGAAAAACTGTTTTTT. Protein sequence: CASSPGGSGEKLFF.